This T cell receptor beta chain was profiled in a study of blood T cell repertoires in COVID-19. Study members were between roughly 18 and 100 years old and lived in 20 to 25 US regions. Cohorts were determined from participant-reported clinical history. For recovered donors of Cohort 3, there were two negative PCRs, clearance, or symptom resolution. Looked up from germline, CDR1 is KGHDR and CDR2 is SFDVKD. The CDR3 sequence is 12 residues long. The V and J ends lost 7 bases and 2 bases respectively, with 8 bases between them. Measured with immunoSEQ multiplex PCR; TCRdb has only the in-frame clones, and not every one. The sample carries roughly 330,000 clones, more than 70% recorded once.

The rearrangement joins TRBV24-1 to TRBJ2-7; TRBD1 might be the D (6 bases). The TCR was taken from a woman aged 25 to 39 who had recovered from COVID-19. The sequencing sample was made of PBMCs or T cells enriched from blood (not recorded which). The CDR3 here is CATRGDTYEQYF. The DNA of the CDR3 is TGTGCCACCAGAGGGGACACCTACGAGCAGTACTTC.